This is a list of T cell receptor beta chains from one sample in a study of patients and donors after allogeneic stem cell transplantation. TCRdb re-called the RT-PCR reads with MiXCR, one entry per CDR3 protein. The repertoire holds 37,000 or so distinct CDR3 sequences, with over 25% as singletons. Sequenced material: blood, either unsorted or a sorted T cell fraction (not recorded which). The receptors here all came from a human donor who was either an allogeneic HSCT recipient or a stem cell or donor lymphocyte infusion donor (not recorded which). It is not recorded whose cells these are; they may come from a transplant donor. Each CDR3 is given with its conserved first and last residue. The D gene is left open where the match is weak. The listing skips clone size in some rows; elsewhere it reads once, few, many or a size class.

cdr3_aa: CASSPMNNEQFF; cdr3_nt: TGTGCCAGCAGCCCTATGAACAATGAGCAGTTCTTC; clone_size: many; j_call: TRBJ2-1; v_call: TRBV7-9; d_call: NA
cdr3_aa: CSASLRAGELFF; cdr3_nt: TGCAGTGCTAGTCTTAGGGCCGGGGAGCTGTTTTTT; clone_size: NA; j_call: TRBJ2-2; v_call: TRBV20-1; d_call: NA
cdr3_aa: CASSVSVHYEQYF; cdr3_nt: TGTGCCAGCAGTGTGAGCGTTCACTACGAGCAGTACTTC; clone_size: many; j_call: TRBJ2-7; v_call: TRBV6-1; d_call: NA
cdr3_aa: CATSRDLSTSGFSYNEQFF; cdr3_nt: TGTGCCACCAGCAGAGATCTTTCGACTAGCGGTTTCTCCTACAATGAGCAGTTCTTC; clone_size: NA; j_call: TRBJ2-1; v_call: TRBV15; d_call: TRBD2
cdr3_aa: CASSLGIGTVGGLDTQYF; cdr3_nt: TGTGCCAGCAGCTTAGGAATCGGGACAGTCGGGGGACTGGATACGCAGTATTTT; clone_size: NA; j_call: TRBJ2-3; v_call: TRBV11-3; d_call: NA
cdr3_aa: CASSLEGSIAFF; cdr3_nt: TGCGCCAGCAGCTTGGAGGGCAGTATAGCTTTCTTT; clone_size: many; j_call: TRBJ1-1; v_call: TRBV5-1; d_call: NA
cdr3_aa: CASSQALSGRGTNTQYF; cdr3_nt: TGCGCCAGCAGCCAAGCCCTTAGCGGGAGGGGCACTAATACGCAGTATTTT; clone_size: NA; j_call: TRBJ2-3; v_call: TRBV4-3; d_call: TRBD2
cdr3_aa: CAISDVRSISYEQYF; cdr3_nt: TGTGCCATCAGTGACGTGCGGAGCATCTCCTACGAGCAGTACTTC; clone_size: few; j_call: TRBJ2-7; v_call: TRBV10-3; d_call: NA
cdr3_aa: CSARRTGSATEAFF; cdr3_nt: TGCAGTGCGCGTCGGACAGGGAGTGCCACTGAAGCTTTCTTT; clone_size: NA; j_call: TRBJ1-1; v_call: TRBV20-1; d_call: TRBD1
cdr3_aa: CASDGGPGDTQYF; cdr3_nt: TGTGCCAGCGATGGAGGGCCAGGTGATACGCAGTATTTT; clone_size: once; j_call: TRBJ2-3; v_call: TRBV27; d_call: NA
cdr3_aa: CSVVPNTGELFF; cdr3_nt: TGCAGCGTTGTCCCGAACACCGGGGAGCTGTTTTTT; clone_size: NA; j_call: TRBJ2-2; v_call: TRBV29-1; d_call: NA
cdr3_aa: CASSLGANQPQHF; cdr3_nt: TGCGCCAGCAGCTTGGGAGCCAATCAGCCCCAGCATTTT; clone_size: many; j_call: TRBJ1-5; v_call: TRBV5-1; d_call: NA
cdr3_aa: CASSHLEADGQPQHF; cdr3_nt: TGTGCCAGCAGCCACTTAGAGGCGGATGGCCAGCCCCAGCATTTT; clone_size: few; j_call: TRBJ1-5; v_call: TRBV7-8; d_call: NA
cdr3_aa: CASSYGAEQYF; cdr3_nt: TGTGCCAGCAGTTACGGGGCAGAGCAGTACTTC; clone_size: NA; j_call: TRBJ2-7; v_call: TRBV6-2/TRBV6-3; d_call: NA
cdr3_aa: CASNLRRGGPLAKNIQYF; cdr3_nt: TGTGCCAGCAACCTACGGAGGGGAGGCCCCCTAGCCAAAAACATTCAGTACTTC; clone_size: NA; j_call: TRBJ2-4; v_call: TRBV28; d_call: NA
cdr3_aa: CSVKPGTQETQYF; cdr3_nt: TGCAGCGTTAAACCGGGAACCCAAGAGACCCAGTACTTC; clone_size: NA; j_call: TRBJ2-5; v_call: TRBV29-1; d_call: NA
cdr3_aa: CASSLDRATEAFF; cdr3_nt: TGCGCCAGCAGCTTGGACAGGGCGACTGAAGCTTTCTTT; clone_size: large; j_call: TRBJ1-1; v_call: TRBV5-1; d_call: NA
cdr3_aa: CASRSGTRVDNEQFF; cdr3_nt: TGTGCCAGCAGGTCCGGTACTAGGGTCGACAATGAGCAGTTCTTC; clone_size: few; j_call: TRBJ2-1; v_call: TRBV12-3/TRBV12-4; d_call: NA
cdr3_aa: CASSLGGGTDTQYF; cdr3_nt: TGCGCCAGCAGCTTGGGCGGGGGCACAGATACGCAGTATTTT; clone_size: few; j_call: TRBJ2-3; v_call: TRBV5-1; d_call: NA
cdr3_aa: CATSRTPQGKAGNTIYF; cdr3_nt: TGTGCCACCAGCAGAACTCCTCAGGGAAAGGCTGGAAACACCATATATTTT; clone_size: many; j_call: TRBJ1-3; v_call: TRBV15; d_call: NA
cdr3_aa: CSAMPGNAGNTIYF; cdr3_nt: TGCAGTGCTATGCCCGGGAACGCTGGAAACACCATATATTTT; clone_size: NA; j_call: TRBJ1-3; v_call: TRBV20-1; d_call: NA
cdr3_aa: CASSLGGGLYNEQFF; cdr3_nt: TGTGCCAGCTCCCTCGGCGGCGGCCTCTACAATGAGCAGTTCTTC; clone_size: NA; j_call: TRBJ2-1; v_call: TRBV18; d_call: NA
cdr3_aa: CASSQVLFGELFF; cdr3_nt: TGTGCCAGCAGCCAAGTCCTATTCGGGGAGCTGTTTTTT; clone_size: few; j_call: TRBJ2-2; v_call: TRBV3-1; d_call: NA
cdr3_aa: CASSFGASSYNSPLHF; cdr3_nt: TGCGCCAGCAGCTTCGGAGCGAGCTCCTATAATTCACCCCTCCACTTT; clone_size: few; j_call: TRBJ1-6; v_call: TRBV5-1; d_call: NA
cdr3_aa: CAITTGTGTRYEQYF; cdr3_nt: TGTGCCATCACCACCGGGACAGGGACCCGCTACGAGCAGTACTTC; clone_size: few; j_call: TRBJ2-7; v_call: TRBV10-3; d_call: TRBD1
cdr3_aa: CASSYRPPLEQYF; cdr3_nt: TGTGCCAGCAGTTACAGACCGCCCTTGGAGCAGTACTTC; clone_size: NA; j_call: TRBJ2-7; v_call: TRBV6-2/TRBV6-3; d_call: NA
cdr3_aa: CASSQETSRNEQFF; cdr3_nt: TGCGCCAGCAGCCAAGAGACTTCCCGGAATGAGCAGTTCTTC; clone_size: NA; j_call: TRBJ2-1; v_call: TRBV4-1; d_call: NA
cdr3_aa: CASTVSAAGTIYF; cdr3_nt: TGTGCCAGCACCGTTAGCGCCGCGGGCACCATATATTTT; clone_size: NA; j_call: TRBJ1-3; v_call: TRBV12-3/TRBV12-4; d_call: NA
cdr3_aa: CASSTTGGPPEKLFF; cdr3_nt: TGCGCCAGCAGTACGACAGGGGGGCCGCCTGAAAAACTGTTTTTT; clone_size: few; j_call: TRBJ1-4; v_call: TRBV4-1; d_call: TRBD1